Shown below are 29 T cell receptor beta chains from a single sample sequenced in a study of blood T cell repertoires in COVID-19. Assay: immunoSEQ multiplex PCR; the TCRdb copy retains only in-frame clones and omits some. The sample shows 250,000 to 300,000 clones, 85% to 90% of them seen only once. The sequencing input was peripheral blood. Receptors originate from a woman younger than 45 with COVID-19, enrolled during active disease.

The gene calls are TRBV27 and TRBJ2-1; 8 bases line up with TRBD1. J lost 8 bases, V lost 3 bases, and 9 bases had no gene match. This CDR3 comprises 15 residues. Germline V lookup: CDR1 MNHEY, CDR2 SMNVEV (reference sequence). CDR3 in amino acids: CASSFKDRVLDEQFF. CDR3 DNA: TGTGCCAGCAGTTTTAAGGACAGGGTGTTGGATGAGCAGTTCTTC.

The chain couples TRBV2 to TRBJ2-7; 7 bases fit TRBD2. Germline assignment: CDR1 SNHLY and CDR2 FYNNEI. The CDR3 has 15 amino acids. Losses at the gene ends were 8 bases for V and 3 bases for J; bases not matched to a gene: 13. CDR3 region: CASPPTLADHYEQYF. The DNA of the CDR3 is TGTGCCAGCCCTCCAACCCTAGCGGACCACTACGAGCAGTACTTC.

This chain links TRBV5-1 with TRBJ1-2; D possibly corresponds to TRBD1 (6 bases). The CDR3 contains 14 residues. Germline V lookup: CDR1 SGHRS, CDR2 YFSETQ. Trimming cost V 7 bases and J 0 bases, with 13 bases left between them. The CDR3 reads CASRGGNTNYGYTF. The DNA for the CDR3 is TGCGCCAGCCGGGGGGGCAATACTAACTATGGCTACACCTTC.

The chain carries TRBV27 and TRBJ2-7, with D possibly matching TRBD1 (6 bases). V shed 6 bases and J shed 4 bases, with 16 bases lying between them. Germline values: CDR1 MNHEY, CDR2 SMNVEV (reference sequence). The length of the CDR3 is 14 residues. The CDR3 reads CASSTDRSLYEQYF. The CDR3 nucleotides are TGTGCCAGCAGCACCGACAGGAGCCTATACGAGCAGTACTTC.

CDR3 amino acids: CASSPLGGAYNEQFF. In nucleotides, the CDR3 is TGTGCCAGCAGCCCTCTAGGGGGGGCCTACAATGAGCAGTTCTTC. The chain joins TRBV9 to TRBJ2-1; maybe TRBD2 (7 bases). The CDR3 runs 15 residues. Looked up from germline, CDR1 is SGDLS and CDR2 is YYNGEE. V gave up 4 bases and J gave up 2 bases, with 13 bases separating them.

The DNA for the CDR3 is TGTGCCAGCAGTTTTTCACAGGTGATGAACACTGAAGCTTTCTTT. Its translation is CASSFSQVMNTEAFF. The rearrangement joins TRBV28 to TRBJ1-1; TRBD1 is a possible D gene (5 bases). V lost 3 bases to trimming and J lost 0 bases, with 11 bases between them. CDR1 is MDHEN, CDR2 SYDVKM, per germline. The CDR3 has 15 residues.

This clone came up a few times. The chain employs TRBV5-1 and TRBJ2-1, with 8 bases aligning to TRBD1. Germline CDR1 is SGHRS and CDR2 is YFSETQ. V trimming: 3 bases; J trimming: 7 bases; junction bases outside the gene matches: 3. This CDR3 is 13 amino acids long. The CDR3 nucleotides are TGCGCCAGCAGCTCCCAGGGGGCTAATGAGCAGTTCTTC. This encodes CASSSQGANEQFF.

This chain links TRBV27 with TRBJ1-1; possibly TRBD1 for D (6 bases). This CDR3 spans 14 amino acids. The germline V gene encodes CDR1 MNHEY and CDR2 SMNVEV (reference sequence). The V end lost 1 base, the J end lost 6 bases, and 12 bases lay between the germline ends. The CDR3 region is CASSLFTQGSEAFF. CDR3 nucleotides: TGTGCCAGCAGTTTATTTACCCAGGGGTCTGAAGCTTTCTTT.

The J gene is TRBJ2-7, the V gene TRBV27; 7 bases are a match to TRBD1. Trimming removed 7 bases from V and 6 bases from J; junction bases left unmatched: 12. Germline loops: CDR1 MNHEY, CDR2 SMNVEV (reference sequence). The CDR3 loop spans 14 amino acids. The CDR3: CASTGGSTSSEQYF. The CDR3, as DNA: TGTGCCAGCACAGGGGGATCTACCTCATCCGAGCAGTACTTC.

This clone was counted only a few times. V and J are TRBV5-1 and TRBJ2-7; 9 bases fit TRBD2. The CDR3 is made up of 16 amino acids. Germline values: CDR1 SGHRS, CDR2 YFSETQ. The junction had 8 bases not matched to a gene; V was cut back by 4 bases and J by 0 bases. The CDR3 sequence: CASSLPPRGGSYEQYF. DNA of the CDR3: TGCGCCAGCAGCCTTCCTCCGCGGGGGGGCTCCTACGAGCAGTACTTC.

The chain uses TRBV5-1 and TRBJ2-1; D remains ambiguous. There are 14 residues in the CDR3. The V end lost 0 bases, the J end lost 5 bases, and 9 bases lay between the germline ends. CDR1 and CDR2 from the germline V gene are SGHRS and YFSETQ. The CDR3 reads CASSLVAVDNEQFF. CDR3 DNA: TGCGCCAGCAGCTTGGTGGCGGTAGACAATGAGCAGTTCTTC.

J is TRBJ1-2 and V is TRBV18, with 7 bases fitting TRBD1. The CDR3 is 13 residues long. CDR1 is KGHSH, CDR2 LQKENI, per germline. The V and J ends lost 4 bases and 5 bases, in that order; junction bases with no gene match: 4. This chain's CDR3 is CASSRRGEYGYTF. The DNA for the CDR3 is TGTGCCAGCTCACGCAGGGGGGAATATGGCTACACCTTC.

This rearrangement joins TRBV5-5 to TRBJ2-3; TRBD2 might be the D (6 bases). Germline V gene data show CDR1 as SGHKS and CDR2 as YYEKEE (reference sequence). The CDR3 loop spans 14 amino acids. V gave up 4 bases and J gave up 2 bases, with 11 bases separating them. CDR3 sequence (DNA): TGTGCCAGCAGCCCGGGACTTCTCACAGATACGCAGTATTTT. Protein product: CASSPGLLTDTQYF.

This clone is a singleton in its sample. V is TRBV27 and J is TRBJ1-2, with D uncertain. There are 12 residues in the CDR3. Germline CDR1 reads MNHEY; CDR2 reads SMNVEV (reference sequence). Trimming cost V 6 bases and J 2 bases, with 7 bases left between them. DNA for the CDR3: TGTGCCAGCAGGACGGAGAACTATGGCTACACCTTC. As protein: CASRTENYGYTF.

The V gene is TRBV18, the J gene TRBJ1-4; D is perhaps TRBD1 (5 bases). CDR3 length equals 15 residues. CDR1 is KGHSH, CDR2 LQKENI, per germline. V dropped 5 bases and J dropped 3 bases, with 13 bases sitting between them. The CDR3 bases are TGTGCCAGCTCATCGCCAGGGAGGGCTAATGAAAAACTGTTTTTT. It encodes CASSSPGRANEKLFF. Full variable domain (outside the CDR3, taken from reference TRBV18 and TRBJ1-4): NAGVMQNPRHLVRRRGQEARLRCSPMKGHSHVYWYRQLPEEGLKFMVYLQKENIIDESGMPKERFSAEFPKEGPSILRIQQVVRGDSAAYFCASSSPGRANEKLFFGSGTQLSVL.

The rearrangement uses TRBV14 and TRBJ2-1, with 9 bases identical to TRBD2. This CDR3 spans 14 amino acids. V lost 4 bases to trimming and J lost 8 bases; unmatched junction nucleotides: 6. Germline V gene data show CDR1 as SGHDN and CDR2 as FVKESK. The CDR3 sequence: CASSRRGGRYEQFF. In nucleotides, the CDR3 is TGTGCCAGCAGCCGGCGGGGGGGCCGTTATGAGCAGTTCTTC.

The V gene is TRBV15, the J gene TRBJ2-7; D is perhaps TRBD1 (5 bases). The CDR3 runs to 18 residues. Trimming took 4 bases from V and 2 from J, leaving 24 bases between them. CDR1 and CDR2 (germline): LNHNV, YYDKDF (reference sequence). The CDR3 sequence is CATSKEDSDSFYPYEQYF. For the CDR3, the DNA is TGTGCCACCAGCAAAGAAGATTCAGACAGTTTTTACCCCTACGAGCAGTACTTC.

This clone was recorded only once. The rearrangement uses TRBV11-2 and TRBJ2-1; 7 bases agree with TRBD1. Germline lookup yields CDR1 SGHAT and CDR2 FQNNGV. V dropped 4 bases and J dropped 5; count of bases not matched to a gene: 8. The CDR3 loop spans 15 amino acids. CDR3 DNA sequence: TGTGCCAGCAGCTCCTTAGGGACAGTGAACAATGAGCAGTTCTTC. Translated, it gives CASSSLGTVNNEQFF.

This clone has only a few counts. The chain links TRBV6-5 to TRBJ2-7; D perhaps matches TRBD1 (6 bases). Germline CDR1 is MNHEY and CDR2 is SVGAGI. V shed 0 bases and J shed 4 bases, with 16 bases lying between them. This CDR3 is 16 amino acids long. The CDR3 DNA is TGTGCCAGCAGTTACTCCTCAGGGGAAGAGAATTACGAGCAGTACTTC. This translates into CASSYSSGEENYEQYF.

CDR3 region: CASSFAGTSGGWWETQYF. Written as DNA, the CDR3 is TGTGCCAGCAGCTTTGCCGGGACTAGCGGGGGCTGGTGGGAGACCCAGTACTTC. The chain joins TRBV7-2 to TRBJ2-5, with 14 bases matching TRBD2. This CDR3 contains 18 residues. The germline V gene has CDR1 SGHTA and CDR2 FQGNSA. Germline trimming cut 3 bases from V and 5 bases from J; bases unmatched to any gene: 11. The full variable domain, rest sourced from reference TRBV7-2 and TRBJ2-5, is GAGVSQSPSNKVTEKGKDVELRCDPISGHTALYWYRQSLGQGLEFLIYFQGNSAPDKSGLPSDRFSAERTGGSVSTLTIQRTQQEDSAVYLCASSFAGTSGGWWETQYFGPGTRLLVL.

Points on this clone: The junction shows a germline mismatch at one end, possibly a read error. The J gene is TRBJ2-7, the V gene TRBV19, with D possibly being TRBD1 (6 bases). The CDR3 consists of 14 residues. Germline V gene sequence: CDR1 LNHDA, CDR2 SQIVND (reference sequence). In DNA form, the CDR3 reads TGTGCCAGTAGTATAGACAGGGGCTCCGACGAGCAGTACTTC. Its protein is CASSIDRGSDEQYF. The whole variable domain, remainder taken from reference TRBV19 and TRBJ2-7, is DGGITQSPKYLFRKEGQNVTLSCEQNLNHDAMYWYRQDPGQGLRLIYYSQIVNDFQKGDIAEGYSVSREKKESFPLTVTSAQKNPTAFYLCASSIDRGSDEQYFGPGTRLTVT.

The sample holds one count of this clone. The rearrangement links TRBV5-8 to TRBJ2-1; 11 bases are shared with TRBD2. CDR1 SGHTS and CDR2 YDEGEE come from the germline V gene. The CDR3 is 13 residues long. V shed 5 bases and J 11 bases; nucleotides not matched to a gene: 6. The CDR3 bases are TGTGCCAGCAGGGGACTAGCGGAGTCTAAGCAGTTCTTC. Residues: CASRGLAESKQFF.

The V gene is TRBV13, the J gene TRBJ1-1, with 7 positions matching TRBD1. The CDR3 loop spans 15 amino acids. Germline V gene sequence: CDR1 PRHDT, CDR2 FYEKMQ (reference sequence). With 4 bases clipped from V and 0 bases from J, the junction kept 5 bases outside the gene matches. In DNA form, the CDR3 reads TGTGCCAGCAGCTCCCACAGGGGAATGAACACTGAAGCTTTCTTT. Translating it yields CASSSHRGMNTEAFF.

The chain has TRBV4-1 and TRBJ1-1, with D perhaps TRBD1 (6 bases). This CDR3 spans 16 amino acids. Trimming took off 0 bases at V and 2 bases at J, with 13 bases between the two ends. CDR1 and CDR2 from the germline V gene are MGHRA and YSYEKL. CDR3 in amino acids: CASSQDLRGGNTEAFF. The CDR3 DNA is TGCGCCAGCAGCCAAGATTTGAGGGGGGGCAACACTGAAGCTTTCTTT.

A single count supports this clone. V gene TRBV3-1 (or the pseudogene TRBV3-2) combines with J gene TRBJ2-7; 7 bases line up with TRBD2. Germline loops: CDR1 LGHDT, CDR2 YNNKEL (reference sequence). The CDR3 is 11 residues long. With 3 bases clipped from V and 10 bases from J, the junction kept 3 bases outside the gene matches. CDR3 sequence reads: CASSQGGDQYF. The CDR3 nucleotides read TGTGCCAGCAGCCAGGGGGGGGATCAGTACTTC.

CDR3 in amino acids: CASTTWGQGSYTF. For the CDR3, the DNA is TGTGCCAGTACCACTTGGGGGCAGGGCAGCTACACCTTC. The chain employs TRBV19 and TRBJ1-2; possibly TRBD1 for D (6 bases). The V gene's germline CDR1 is LNHDA and CDR2 SQIVND (reference sequence). Trimming stripped 7 bases from V and 9 bases from J, with 18 bases between. The CDR3 covers 13 residues.

In its sample, this clone was seen once. The chain joins TRBV19 to TRBJ1-5, with D hard to call. The V end lost 3 bases, the J end lost 5 bases, and 17 bases lay between the germline ends. CDR3 length: 16 residues. Germline CDR1 LNHDA, CDR2 SQIVND (reference sequence). CDR3 DNA: TGTGCCAGTAGTATTATGTTGTCGGCAGAGGATCAGCCCCAGCATTTT. It encodes CASSIMLSAEDQPQHF.

V usage is TRBV5-6 and J usage is TRBJ1-2; 7 positions match TRBD1. In germline, CDR1 is SGHDT, CDR2 YYEEEE. The CDR3 covers 13 residues. Trimming cost V 3 bases and J 2 bases; bases outside gene matches: 1. The CDR3 spells CASSSGQNYGYTF. The CDR3 DNA follows: TGTGCCAGCAGCTCGGGACAGAACTATGGCTACACCTTC.

The chain recombines TRBV20-1 with TRBJ1-1; D remains ambiguous. The V gene lost 3 bases and the J gene lost 8 bases, with 16 bases spanning the gap. The CDR3 has 13 amino acids. Germline V gene lookup returns CDR1 DFQATT and CDR2 SNEGSKA (reference sequence). In DNA form, the CDR3 reads TGCAGTGCTAGTTGGGAAGGAGGAGGAGAAGCTTTCTTT. It specifies CSASWEGGGEAFF.